The entry below gives a single T cell receptor (beta chain) sequence along with its context. This entry comes from a study of blood T cell repertoires in COVID-19. Study-wide context: Samples representing acute and convalescent COVID-19 were sourced from the United States, Italy and Spain. Nucleic acid was either cDNA or gDNA, and it came from T cells, B-cell-depleted T cells, or PBMCs.

Using immunoSEQ multiplex PCR, the repertoire was profiled, and TCRdb retains in-frame clones only, with some absent. The sample holds 200,000 to 250,000 clones, over 65% seen once. From germline, CDR1 is MGHRA and CDR2 YSYEKL. Unmatched junction bases numbered 12, after V lost 5 bases and J lost 8 bases. The CDR3 runs 16 residues. Participants reported their clinical history, and cohort assignment relied on those reports. The specimen was PBMCs or T cells enriched from blood (not recorded which). This receptor was identified in an older woman who had recovered from COVID-19. The gene calls are TRBV4-1 and TRBJ2-1; 10 positions agree with TRBD2. This CDR3 reads CASSLQASGSRDEQFF. In nucleotides, the CDR3 is TGCGCCAGCAGCTTACAAGCTAGCGGGAGTCGGGATGAGCAGTTCTTC.